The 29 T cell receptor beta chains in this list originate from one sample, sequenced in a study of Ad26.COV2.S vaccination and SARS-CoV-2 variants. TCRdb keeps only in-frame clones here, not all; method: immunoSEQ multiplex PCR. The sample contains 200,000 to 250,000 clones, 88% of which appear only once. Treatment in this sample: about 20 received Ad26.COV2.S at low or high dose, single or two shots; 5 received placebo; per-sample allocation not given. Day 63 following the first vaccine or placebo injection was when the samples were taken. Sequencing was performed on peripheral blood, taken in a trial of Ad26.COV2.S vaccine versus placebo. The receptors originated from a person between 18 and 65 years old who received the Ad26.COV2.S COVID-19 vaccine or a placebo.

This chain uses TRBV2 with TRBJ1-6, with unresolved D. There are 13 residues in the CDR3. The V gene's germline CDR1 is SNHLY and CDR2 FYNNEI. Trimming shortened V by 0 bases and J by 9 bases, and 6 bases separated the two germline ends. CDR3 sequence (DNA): TGTGCCAGCAGTGAAGCTTACACTTCACCCCTCCACTTT. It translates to CASSEAYTSPLHF.

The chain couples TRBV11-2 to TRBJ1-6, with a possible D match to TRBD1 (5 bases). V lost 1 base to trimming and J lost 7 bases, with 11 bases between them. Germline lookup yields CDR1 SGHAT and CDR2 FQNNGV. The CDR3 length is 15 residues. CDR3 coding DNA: TGTGCCAGCAGCTTAGTCAGGGCACCAAATTCACCCCTCCACTTT. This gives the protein CASSLVRAPNSPLHF.

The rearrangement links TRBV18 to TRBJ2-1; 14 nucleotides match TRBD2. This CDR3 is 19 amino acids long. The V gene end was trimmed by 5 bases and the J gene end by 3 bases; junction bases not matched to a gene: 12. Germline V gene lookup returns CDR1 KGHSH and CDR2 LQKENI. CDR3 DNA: TGTGCCAGCTCAGTAGGACTAGCGGGAGGAAGGGGCGTCTACAATGAGCAGTTCTTC. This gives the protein CASSVGLAGGRGVYNEQFF.

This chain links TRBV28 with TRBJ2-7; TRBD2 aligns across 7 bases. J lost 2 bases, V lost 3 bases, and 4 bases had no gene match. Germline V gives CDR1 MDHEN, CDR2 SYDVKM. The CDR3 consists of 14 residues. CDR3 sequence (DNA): TGTGCCAGCAGTTTGGGGGGGGGAACCTACGAGCAGTACTTC. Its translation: CASSLGGGTYEQYF.

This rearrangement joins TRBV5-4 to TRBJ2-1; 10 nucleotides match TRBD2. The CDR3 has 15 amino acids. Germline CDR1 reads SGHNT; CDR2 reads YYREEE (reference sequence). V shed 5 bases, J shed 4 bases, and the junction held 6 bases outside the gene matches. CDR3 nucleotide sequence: TGTGCCAGCAGAACCGGACTAGCGGCTTACAATGAGCAGTTCTTC. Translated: CASRTGLAAYNEQFF.

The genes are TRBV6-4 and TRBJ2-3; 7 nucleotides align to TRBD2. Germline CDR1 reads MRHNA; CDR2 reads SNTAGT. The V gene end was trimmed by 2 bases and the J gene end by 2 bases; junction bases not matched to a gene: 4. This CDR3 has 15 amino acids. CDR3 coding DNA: TGTGCCAGCAGTGACACAGCGGGACCCACAGATACGCAGTATTTT. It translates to CASSDTAGPTDTQYF.

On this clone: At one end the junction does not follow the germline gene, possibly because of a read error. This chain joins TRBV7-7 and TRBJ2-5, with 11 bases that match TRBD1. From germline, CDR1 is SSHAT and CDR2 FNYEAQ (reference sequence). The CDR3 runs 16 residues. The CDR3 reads CASSPGTGGSQETQYF. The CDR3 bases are TGTGCTAGCAGCCCCGGGACAGGGGGTAGTCAAGAGACCCAGTACTTC.

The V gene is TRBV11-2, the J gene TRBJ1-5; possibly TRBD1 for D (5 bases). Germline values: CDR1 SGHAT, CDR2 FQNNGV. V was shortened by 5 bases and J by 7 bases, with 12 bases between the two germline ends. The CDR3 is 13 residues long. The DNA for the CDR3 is TGTGCCAGCAGCCAGGGTTGGGGACAGCCCCAGCATTTT. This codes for CASSQGWGQPQHF.

In DNA, the CDR3 is TGTGCCAGCAGCTTCGGACACCCTCGGGGGACTGAAGCTTTCTTT. Protein: CASSFGHPRGTEAFF. The rearrangement links TRBV7-2 to TRBJ1-1; tentative D call: TRBD1 (5 bases). Germline V CDR1 and CDR2: SGHTA, FQGNSA. Trimming took off 3 bases at V and 5 bases at J, with 16 bases between the two ends. The length of the CDR3 is 15 residues.

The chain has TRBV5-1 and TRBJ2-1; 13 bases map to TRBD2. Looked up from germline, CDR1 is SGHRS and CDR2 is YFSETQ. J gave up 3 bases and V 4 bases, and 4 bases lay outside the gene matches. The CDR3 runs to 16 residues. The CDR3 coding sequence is TGCGCCAGCAGCATCCGGACTAGCGGGGGCTACAATGAGCAGTTCTTC. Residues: CASSIRTSGGYNEQFF.

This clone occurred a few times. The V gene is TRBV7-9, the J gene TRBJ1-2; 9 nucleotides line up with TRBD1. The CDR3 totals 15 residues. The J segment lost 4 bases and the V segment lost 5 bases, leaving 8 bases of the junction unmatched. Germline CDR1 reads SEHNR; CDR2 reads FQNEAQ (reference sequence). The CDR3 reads CASSAQGAMIYGYTF. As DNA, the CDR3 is TGTGCCAGCAGCGCACAGGGGGCGATGATCTATGGCTACACCTTC.

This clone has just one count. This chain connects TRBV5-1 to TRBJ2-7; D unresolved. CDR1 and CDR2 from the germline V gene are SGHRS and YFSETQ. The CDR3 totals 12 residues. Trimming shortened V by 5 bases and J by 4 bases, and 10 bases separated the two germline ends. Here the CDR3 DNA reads TGCGCCAGCAGTAGATCCGGGTACGAGCAGTACTTC. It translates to CASSRSGYEQYF.

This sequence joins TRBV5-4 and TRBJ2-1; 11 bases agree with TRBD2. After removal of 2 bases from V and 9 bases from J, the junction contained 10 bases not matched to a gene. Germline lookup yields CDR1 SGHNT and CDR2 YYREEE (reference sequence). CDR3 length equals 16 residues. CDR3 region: CASSFGTSGLIGEQFF. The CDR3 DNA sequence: TGTGCCAGCAGCTTCGGGACTAGCGGATTAATAGGTGAGCAGTTCTTC. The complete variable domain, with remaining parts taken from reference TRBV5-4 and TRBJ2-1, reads ETGVTQSPTHLIKTRGQQVTLRCSSQSGHNTVSWYQQALGQGPQFIFQYYREEENGRGNFPPRFSGLQFPNYSSELNVNALELDDSALYLCASSFGTSGLIGEQFFGPGTRLTVL.

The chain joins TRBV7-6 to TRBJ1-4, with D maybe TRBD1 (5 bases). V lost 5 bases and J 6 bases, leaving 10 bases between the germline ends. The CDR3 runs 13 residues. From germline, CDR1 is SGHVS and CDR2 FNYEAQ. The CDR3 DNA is TGTGCCAGCAGCGTGGGACCCCATGAAAAACTGTTTTTT. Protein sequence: CASSVGPHEKLFF.

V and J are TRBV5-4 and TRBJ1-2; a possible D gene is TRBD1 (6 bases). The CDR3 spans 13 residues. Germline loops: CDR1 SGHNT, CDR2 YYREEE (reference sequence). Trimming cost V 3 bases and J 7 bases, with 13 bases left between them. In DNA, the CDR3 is TGTGCCAGCAGCTCAGACAGGACTTCTGGCTACACCTTC. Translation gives CASSSDRTSGYTF.

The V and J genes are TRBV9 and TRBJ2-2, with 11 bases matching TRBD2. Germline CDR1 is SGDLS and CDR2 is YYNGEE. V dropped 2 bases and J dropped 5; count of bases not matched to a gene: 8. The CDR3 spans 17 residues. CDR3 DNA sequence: TGTGCCAGCAGCGTGCTTAGCGGGGGGGCGGGAACCGGGGAGCTGTTTTTT. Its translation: CASSVLSGGAGTGELFF. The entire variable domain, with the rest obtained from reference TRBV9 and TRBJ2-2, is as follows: DSGVTQTPKHLITATGQRVTLRCSPRSGDLSVYWYQQSLDQGLQFLIQYYNGEERAKGNILERFSAQQFPDLHSELNLSSLELGDSALYFCASSVLSGGAGTGELFFGEGSRLTVL.

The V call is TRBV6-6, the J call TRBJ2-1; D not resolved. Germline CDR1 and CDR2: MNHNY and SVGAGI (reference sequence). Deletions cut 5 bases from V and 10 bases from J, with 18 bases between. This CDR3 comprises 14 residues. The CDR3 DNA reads TGTGCCAGCAGTCCACCCGGGTCCTCAGACGAGCAGTTCTTC. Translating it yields CASSPPGSSDEQFF.

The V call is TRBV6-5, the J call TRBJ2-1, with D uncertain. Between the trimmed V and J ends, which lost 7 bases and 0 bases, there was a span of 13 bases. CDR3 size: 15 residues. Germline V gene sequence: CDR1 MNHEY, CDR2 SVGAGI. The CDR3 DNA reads TGTGCCAGCACCCGGACCCGAAGCTCCTACAATGAGCAGTTCTTC. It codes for CASTRTRSSYNEQFF.

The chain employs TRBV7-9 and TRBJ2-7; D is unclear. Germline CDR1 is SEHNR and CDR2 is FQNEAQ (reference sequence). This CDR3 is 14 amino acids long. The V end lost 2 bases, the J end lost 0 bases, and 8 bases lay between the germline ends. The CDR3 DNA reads TGTGCCAGCAGCTTATCACAGAGCTCCTACGAGCAGTACTTC. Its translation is CASSLSQSSYEQYF.

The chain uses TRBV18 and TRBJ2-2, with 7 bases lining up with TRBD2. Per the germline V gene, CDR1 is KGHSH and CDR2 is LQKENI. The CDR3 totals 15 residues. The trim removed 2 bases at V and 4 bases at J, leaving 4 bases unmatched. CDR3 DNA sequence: TGTGCCAGCTCACCAAAATCGGGGGGCACCGGGGAGCTGTTTTTT. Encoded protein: CASSPKSGGTGELFF.

CDR3: CASSIGMAEKLFF. The CDR3 nucleotides read TGTGCCAGTAGTATCGGAATGGCAGAAAAACTGTTTTTT. The chain couples TRBV19 to TRBJ1-4; D ambiguous. The CDR3 covers 13 residues. CDR1 and CDR2 from the germline V gene are LNHDA and SQIVND (reference sequence). Deletions cut 3 bases from V and 8 bases from J, with 10 bases between.

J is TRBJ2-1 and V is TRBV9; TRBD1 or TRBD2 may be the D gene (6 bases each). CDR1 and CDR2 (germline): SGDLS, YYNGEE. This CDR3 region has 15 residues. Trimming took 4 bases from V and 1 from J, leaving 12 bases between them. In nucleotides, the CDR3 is TGTGCCAGCAGCTTCGGGGGCCCTTCCTACAATGAGCAGTTCTTC. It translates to CASSFGGPSYNEQFF.

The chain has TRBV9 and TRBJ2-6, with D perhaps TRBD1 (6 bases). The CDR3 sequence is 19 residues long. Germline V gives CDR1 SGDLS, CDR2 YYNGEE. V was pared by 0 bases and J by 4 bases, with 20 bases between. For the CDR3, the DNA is TGTGCCAGCAGCGTAGTGGGGACATCGTGGGCGCCCGGGGCCAACGTCCTGACTTTC. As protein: CASSVVGTSWAPGANVLTF.

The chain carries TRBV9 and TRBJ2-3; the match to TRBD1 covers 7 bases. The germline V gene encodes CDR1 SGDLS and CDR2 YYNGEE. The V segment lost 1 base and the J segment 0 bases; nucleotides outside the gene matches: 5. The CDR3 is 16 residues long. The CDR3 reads CASSVPLTGSTDTQYF. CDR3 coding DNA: TGTGCCAGCAGCGTACCTCTGACAGGGAGCACAGATACGCAGTATTTT.

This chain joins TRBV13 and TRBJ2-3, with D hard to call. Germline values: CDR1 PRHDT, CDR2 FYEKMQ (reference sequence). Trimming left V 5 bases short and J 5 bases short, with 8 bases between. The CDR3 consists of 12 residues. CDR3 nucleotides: TGTGCCAGCAGCGGACCTAGAGATACGCAGTATTTT. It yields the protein CASSGPRDTQYF.

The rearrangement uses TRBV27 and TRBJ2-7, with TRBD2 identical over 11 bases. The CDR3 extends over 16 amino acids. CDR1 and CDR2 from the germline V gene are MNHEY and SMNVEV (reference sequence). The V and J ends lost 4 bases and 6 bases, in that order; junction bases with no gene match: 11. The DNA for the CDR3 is TGTGCCAGCAGTTCGGACCGACTAGCGGGAATCGGCGAGCAGTACTTC. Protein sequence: CASSSDRLAGIGEQYF.

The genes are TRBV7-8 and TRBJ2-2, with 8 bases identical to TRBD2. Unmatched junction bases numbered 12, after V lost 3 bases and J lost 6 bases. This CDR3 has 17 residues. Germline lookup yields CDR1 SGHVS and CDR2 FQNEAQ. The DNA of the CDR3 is TGTGCCAGCAGCTTGGGTACTAGCGGAACGAGACCCGGGGAGCTGTTTTTT. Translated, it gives CASSLGTSGTRPGELFF.

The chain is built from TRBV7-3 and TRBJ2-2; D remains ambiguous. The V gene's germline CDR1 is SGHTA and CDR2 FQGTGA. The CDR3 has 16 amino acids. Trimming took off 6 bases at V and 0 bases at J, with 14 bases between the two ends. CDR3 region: CASSAEFGANTGELFF. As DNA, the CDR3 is TGTGCCAGCAGTGCCGAATTTGGGGCGAACACCGGGGAGCTGTTTTTT.

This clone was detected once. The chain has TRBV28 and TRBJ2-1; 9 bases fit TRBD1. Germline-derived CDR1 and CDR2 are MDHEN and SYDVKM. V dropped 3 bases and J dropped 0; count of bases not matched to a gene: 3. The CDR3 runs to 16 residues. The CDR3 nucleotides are TGTGCCAGCAGTTTGGGGGACAGGGTCTCCTACAATGAGCAGTTCTTC. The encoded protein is CASSLGDRVSYNEQFF.